The 2 T cell receptor beta chains in this list originate from one sample, sequenced in a study of cytomegalovirus exposure and HLA in healthy donors. PCR employed 60 Vbeta and 13 Jbeta primers. Data came from immunoSEQ multiplex PCR; TCRdb stores just in-frame clones and leaves some out. The sample records fewer than 200,000 clones, approximately 81% being singletons. Material for sequencing was PBMCs. The receptor source for this set is a woman aged 18-29 years in good health and CMV-seronegative.

The chain is built from TRBV9 and TRBJ2-7; 11 nucleotides match TRBD2. Germline CDR1 SGDLS, CDR2 YYNGEE. The CDR3 spans 15 residues. V dropped 3 bases and J dropped 1; count of bases not matched to a gene: 3. The CDR3 loop reads CASSAGTSGSYEQYF. The CDR3 DNA follows: TGTGCCAGCAGCGCAGGGACTAGCGGTTCCTACGAGCAGTACTTC.

Note on this clone: Other DNA variants within this sample encode the same CDR3. In nucleotides, the CDR3 is TGTGCCAGCAGCCTAGCGGGAGGCAATGAGCAGTTCTTC. This encodes CASSLAGGNEQFF. The rearrangement joins TRBV5-4 to TRBJ2-1; 11 positions agree with TRBD2. The CDR3 loop spans 13 amino acids. Germline-derived CDR1 and CDR2 are SGHNT and YYREEE (reference sequence). V gave up 4 bases and J gave up 6 bases; unmatched junction bases: 0.